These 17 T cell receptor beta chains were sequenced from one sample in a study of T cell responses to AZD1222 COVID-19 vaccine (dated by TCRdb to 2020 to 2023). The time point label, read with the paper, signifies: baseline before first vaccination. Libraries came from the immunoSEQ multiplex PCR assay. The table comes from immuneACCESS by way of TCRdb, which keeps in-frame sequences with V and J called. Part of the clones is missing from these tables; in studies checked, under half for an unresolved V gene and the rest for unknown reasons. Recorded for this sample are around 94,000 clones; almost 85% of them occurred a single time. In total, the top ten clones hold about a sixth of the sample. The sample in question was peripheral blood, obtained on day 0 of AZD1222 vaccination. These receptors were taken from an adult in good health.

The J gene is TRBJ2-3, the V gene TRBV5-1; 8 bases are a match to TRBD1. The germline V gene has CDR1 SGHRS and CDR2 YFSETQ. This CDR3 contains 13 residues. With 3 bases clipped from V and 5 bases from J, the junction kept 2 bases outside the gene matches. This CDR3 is CASSSGQVDTQYF. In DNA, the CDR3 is TGCGCCAGCAGCTCGGGACAGGTAGATACGCAGTATTTT. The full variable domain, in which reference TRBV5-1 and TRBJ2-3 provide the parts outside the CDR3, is KAGVTQTPRYLIKTRGQQVTLSCSPISGHRSVSWYQQTPGQGLQFLFEYFSETQRNKGNFPGRFSGRQFSNSRSEMNVSTLELGDSALYLCASSSGQVDTQYFGPGTRLTVL.

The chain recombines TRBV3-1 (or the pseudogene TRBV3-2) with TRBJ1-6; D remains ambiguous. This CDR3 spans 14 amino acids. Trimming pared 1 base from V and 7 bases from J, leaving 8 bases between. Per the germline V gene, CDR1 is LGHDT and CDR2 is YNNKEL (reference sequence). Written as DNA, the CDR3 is TGTGCCAGCAGCCAAGCTGCGGAAAATTCACCCCTCCACTTT. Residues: CASSQAAENSPLHF.

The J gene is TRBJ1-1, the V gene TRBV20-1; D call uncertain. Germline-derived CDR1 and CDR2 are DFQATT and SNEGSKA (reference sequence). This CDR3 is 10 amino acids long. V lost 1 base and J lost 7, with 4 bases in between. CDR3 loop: CSARAGEAFF. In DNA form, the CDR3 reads TGCAGTGCTAGAGCGGGTGAAGCTTTCTTT.

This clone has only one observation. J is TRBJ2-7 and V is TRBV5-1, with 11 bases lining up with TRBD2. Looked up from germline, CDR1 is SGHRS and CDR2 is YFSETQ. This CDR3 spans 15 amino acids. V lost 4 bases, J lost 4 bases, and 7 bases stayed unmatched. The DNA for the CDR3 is TGCGCCAGCAGCCTACCTAGCGGGAGGTCATACGAGCAGTACTTC. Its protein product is CASSLPSGRSYEQYF. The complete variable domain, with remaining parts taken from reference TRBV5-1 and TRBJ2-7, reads KAGVTQTPRYLIKTRGQQVTLSCSPISGHRSVSWYQQTPGQGLQFLFEYFSETQRNKGNFPGRFSGRQFSNSRSEMNVSTLELGDSALYLCASSLPSGRSYEQYFGPGTRLTVT.

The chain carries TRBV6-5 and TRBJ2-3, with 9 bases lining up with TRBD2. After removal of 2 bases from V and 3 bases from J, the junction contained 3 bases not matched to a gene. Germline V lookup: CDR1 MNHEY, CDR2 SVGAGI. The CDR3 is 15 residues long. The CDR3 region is CASSYRSGRTDTQYF. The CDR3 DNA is TGTGCCAGCAGTTACCGGAGCGGGAGGACAGATACGCAGTATTTT.

The CDR3 bases are TGTGCCAGTAGTATGGATGGGGGGGCCTTCGCGAGCTCCTACAATGAGCAGTTCTTC. This sequence encodes CASSMDGGAFASSYNEQFF. V and J are TRBV19 and TRBJ2-1; possible D gene TRBD2, 7 bases. The length of the CDR3 is 19 residues. V lost 3 bases, J lost 0 bases, and 21 bases lay in between. The germline gives CDR1 LNHDA, CDR2 SQIVND (reference sequence).

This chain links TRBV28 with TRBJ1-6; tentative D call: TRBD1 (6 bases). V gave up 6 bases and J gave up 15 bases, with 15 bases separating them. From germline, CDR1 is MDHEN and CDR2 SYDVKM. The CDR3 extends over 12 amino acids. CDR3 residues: CASSLPQGHLHF. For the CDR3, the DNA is TGTGCCAGCAGCCTTCCCCAGGGGCACCTCCACTTT.

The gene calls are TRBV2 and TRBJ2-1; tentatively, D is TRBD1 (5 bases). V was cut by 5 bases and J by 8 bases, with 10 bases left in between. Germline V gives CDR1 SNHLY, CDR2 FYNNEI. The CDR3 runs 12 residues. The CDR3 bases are TGTGCCAGCAGTAAGGGGTTGGATGAGCAGTTCTTC. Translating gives CASSKGLDEQFF.

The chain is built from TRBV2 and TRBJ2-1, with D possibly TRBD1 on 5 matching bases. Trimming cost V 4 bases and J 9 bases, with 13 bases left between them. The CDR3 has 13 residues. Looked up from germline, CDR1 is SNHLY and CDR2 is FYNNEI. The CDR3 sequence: CASSVQGVGEQFF. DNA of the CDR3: TGTGCCAGCAGTGTTCAAGGGGTGGGTGAGCAGTTCTTC.

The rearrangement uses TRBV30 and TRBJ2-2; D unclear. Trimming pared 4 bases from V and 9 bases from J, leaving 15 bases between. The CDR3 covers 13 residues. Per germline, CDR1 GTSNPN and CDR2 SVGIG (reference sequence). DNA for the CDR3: TGTGCCTGGACAACGAACGGCCTGCGGGAGCTGTTTTTT. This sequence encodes CAWTTNGLRELFF.

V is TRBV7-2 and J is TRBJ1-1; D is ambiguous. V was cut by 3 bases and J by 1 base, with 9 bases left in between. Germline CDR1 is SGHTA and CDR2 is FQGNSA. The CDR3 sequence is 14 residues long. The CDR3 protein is CASSLVTWNTEAFF. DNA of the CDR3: TGTGCCAGCAGCTTGGTCACATGGAACACTGAAGCTTTCTTT.

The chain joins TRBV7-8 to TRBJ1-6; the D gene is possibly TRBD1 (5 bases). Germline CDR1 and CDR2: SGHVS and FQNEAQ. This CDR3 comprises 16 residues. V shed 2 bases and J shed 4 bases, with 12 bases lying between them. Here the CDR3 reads CASSLLRTTYNSPLHF. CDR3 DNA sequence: TGTGCCAGCAGCTTATTGAGGACAACTTATAATTCACCCCTCCACTTT.

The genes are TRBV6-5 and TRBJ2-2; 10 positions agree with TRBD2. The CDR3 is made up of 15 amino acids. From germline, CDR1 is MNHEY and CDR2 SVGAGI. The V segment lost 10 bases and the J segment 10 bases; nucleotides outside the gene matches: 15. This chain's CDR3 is CATKILAGPVEELFF. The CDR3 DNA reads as TGTGCCACCAAAATACTAGCGGGACCTGTAGAGGAGCTGTTTTTT.

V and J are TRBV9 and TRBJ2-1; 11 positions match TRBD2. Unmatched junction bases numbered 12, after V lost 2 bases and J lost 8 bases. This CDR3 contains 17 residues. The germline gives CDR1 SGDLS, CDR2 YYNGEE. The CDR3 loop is CASSVGLAGTSNDEQFF. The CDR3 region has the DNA TGTGCCAGCAGCGTCGGACTAGCGGGTACGTCTAACGATGAGCAGTTCTTC.

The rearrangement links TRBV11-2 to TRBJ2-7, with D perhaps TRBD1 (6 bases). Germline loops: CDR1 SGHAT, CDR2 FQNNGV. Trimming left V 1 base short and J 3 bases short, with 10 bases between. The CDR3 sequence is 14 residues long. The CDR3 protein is CASSLGDTYYEQYV. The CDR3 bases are TGTGCCAGCAGCTTAGGGGACACCTACTACGAGCAGTACGTC.

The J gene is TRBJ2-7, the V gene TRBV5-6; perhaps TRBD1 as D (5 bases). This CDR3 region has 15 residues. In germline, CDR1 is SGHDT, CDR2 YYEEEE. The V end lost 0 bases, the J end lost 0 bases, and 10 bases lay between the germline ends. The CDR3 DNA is TGTGCCAGCAGCTTGGTAGGGGCGGACTCCTACGAGCAGTACTTC. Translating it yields CASSLVGADSYEQYF.

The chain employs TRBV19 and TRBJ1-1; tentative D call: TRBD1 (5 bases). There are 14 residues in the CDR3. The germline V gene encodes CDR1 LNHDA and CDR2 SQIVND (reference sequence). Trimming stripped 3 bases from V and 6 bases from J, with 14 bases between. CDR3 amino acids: CASSIAGRGAEAFF. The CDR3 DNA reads TGTGCCAGTAGTATTGCGGGCCGAGGGGCTGAAGCTTTCTTT.